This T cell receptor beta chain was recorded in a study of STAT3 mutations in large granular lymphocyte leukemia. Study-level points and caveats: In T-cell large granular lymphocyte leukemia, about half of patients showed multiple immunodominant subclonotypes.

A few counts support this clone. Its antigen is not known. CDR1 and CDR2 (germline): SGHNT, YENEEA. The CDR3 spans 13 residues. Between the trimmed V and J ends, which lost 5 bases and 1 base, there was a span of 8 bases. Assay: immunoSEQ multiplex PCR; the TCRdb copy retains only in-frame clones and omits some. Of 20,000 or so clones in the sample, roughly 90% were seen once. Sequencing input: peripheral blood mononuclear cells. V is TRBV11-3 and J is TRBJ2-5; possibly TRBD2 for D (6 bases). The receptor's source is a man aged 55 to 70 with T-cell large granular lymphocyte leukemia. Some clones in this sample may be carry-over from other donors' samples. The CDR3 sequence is CASSRTIQETQYF. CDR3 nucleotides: TGTGCCAGCAGCCGGACTATCCAAGAGACCCAGTACTTC.